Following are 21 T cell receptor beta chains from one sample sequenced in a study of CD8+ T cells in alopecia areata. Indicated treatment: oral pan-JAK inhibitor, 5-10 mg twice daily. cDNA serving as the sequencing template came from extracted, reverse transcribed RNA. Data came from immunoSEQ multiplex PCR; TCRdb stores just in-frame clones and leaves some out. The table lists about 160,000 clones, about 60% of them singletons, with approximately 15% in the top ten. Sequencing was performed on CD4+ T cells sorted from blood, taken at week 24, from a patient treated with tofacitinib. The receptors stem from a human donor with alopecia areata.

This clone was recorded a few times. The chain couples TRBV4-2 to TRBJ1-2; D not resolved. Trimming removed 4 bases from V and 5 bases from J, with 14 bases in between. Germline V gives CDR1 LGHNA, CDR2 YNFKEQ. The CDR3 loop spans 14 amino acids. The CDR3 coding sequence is TGTGCCAGCAGCCGGGCGGACGGAGAATATGGCTACACCTTC. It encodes CASSRADGEYGYTF.

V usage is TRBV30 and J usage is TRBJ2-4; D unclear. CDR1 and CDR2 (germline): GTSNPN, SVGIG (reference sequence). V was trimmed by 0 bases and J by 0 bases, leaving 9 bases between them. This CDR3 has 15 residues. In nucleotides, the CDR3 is TGTGCCTGGAGTGTAGAAGGGCTAGCCAAAAACATTCAGTACTTC. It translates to CAWSVEGLAKNIQYF.

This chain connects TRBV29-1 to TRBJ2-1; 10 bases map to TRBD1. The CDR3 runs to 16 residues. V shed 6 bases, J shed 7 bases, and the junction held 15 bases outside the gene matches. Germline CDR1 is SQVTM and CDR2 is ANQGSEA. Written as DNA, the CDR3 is TGCAGCGTCCGAACCTTGACAGGGGGCGCTTCTAATGAGCAGTTCTTC. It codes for CSVRTLTGGASNEQFF.

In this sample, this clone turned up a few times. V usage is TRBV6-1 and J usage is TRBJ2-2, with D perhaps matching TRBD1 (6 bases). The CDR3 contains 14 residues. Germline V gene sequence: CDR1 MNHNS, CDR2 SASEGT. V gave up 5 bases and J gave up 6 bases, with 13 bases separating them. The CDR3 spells CASSQLQGSGELFF. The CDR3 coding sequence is TGTGCCAGCAGTCAACTCCAGGGGTCCGGGGAGCTGTTTTTT.

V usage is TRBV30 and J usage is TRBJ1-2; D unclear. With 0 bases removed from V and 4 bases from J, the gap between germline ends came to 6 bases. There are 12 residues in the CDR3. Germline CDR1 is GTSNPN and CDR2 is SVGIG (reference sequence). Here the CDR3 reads CAWSVGRYGYTF. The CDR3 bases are TGTGCCTGGAGTGTAGGGCGCTATGGCTACACCTTC.

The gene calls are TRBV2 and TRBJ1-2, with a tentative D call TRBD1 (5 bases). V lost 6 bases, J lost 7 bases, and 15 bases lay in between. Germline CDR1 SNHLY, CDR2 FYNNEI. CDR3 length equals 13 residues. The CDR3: CASRVEGRAGYTF. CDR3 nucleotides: TGTGCCAGCAGGGTTGAGGGCAGGGCTGGCTACACCTTC.

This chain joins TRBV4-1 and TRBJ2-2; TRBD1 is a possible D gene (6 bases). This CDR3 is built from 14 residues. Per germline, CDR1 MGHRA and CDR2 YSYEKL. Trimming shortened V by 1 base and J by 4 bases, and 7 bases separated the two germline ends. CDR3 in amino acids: CASSQGGGTGELFF. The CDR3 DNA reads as TGCGCCAGCAGCCAAGGAGGGGGCACCGGGGAGCTGTTTTTT.

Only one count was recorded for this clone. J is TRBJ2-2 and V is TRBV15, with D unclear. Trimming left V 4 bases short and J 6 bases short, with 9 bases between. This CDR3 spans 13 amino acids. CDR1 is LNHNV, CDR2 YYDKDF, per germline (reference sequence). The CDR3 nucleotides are TGTGCCACCAGCAACTCACGATCCGGGGAGCTGTTTTTT. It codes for CATSNSRSGELFF.

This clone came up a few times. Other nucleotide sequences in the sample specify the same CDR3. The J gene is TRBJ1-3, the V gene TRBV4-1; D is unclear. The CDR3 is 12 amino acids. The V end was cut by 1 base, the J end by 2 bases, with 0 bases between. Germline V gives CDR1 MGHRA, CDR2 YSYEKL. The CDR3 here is CASSQAGNTIYF. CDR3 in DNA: TGCGCCAGCAGCCAAGCTGGAAACACCATATATTTT.

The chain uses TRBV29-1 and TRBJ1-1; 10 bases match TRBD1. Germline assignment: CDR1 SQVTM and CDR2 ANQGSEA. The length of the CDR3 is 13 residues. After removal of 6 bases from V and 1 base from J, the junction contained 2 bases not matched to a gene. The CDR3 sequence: CSVGTGANTEAFF. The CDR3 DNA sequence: TGCAGCGTCGGGACAGGGGCGAACACTGAAGCTTTCTTT.

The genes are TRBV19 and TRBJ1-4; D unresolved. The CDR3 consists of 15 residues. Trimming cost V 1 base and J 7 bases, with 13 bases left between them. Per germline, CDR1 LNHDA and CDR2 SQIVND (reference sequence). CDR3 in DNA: TGTGCCAGTAGTATAGGTTGGGGTGAGGGTGAAAAACTGTTTTTT. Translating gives CASSIGWGEGEKLFF.

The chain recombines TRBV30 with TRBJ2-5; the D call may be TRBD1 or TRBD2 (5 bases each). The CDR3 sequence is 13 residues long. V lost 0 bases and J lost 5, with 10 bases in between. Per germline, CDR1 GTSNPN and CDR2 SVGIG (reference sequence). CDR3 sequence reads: CAWSVRGRETQYF. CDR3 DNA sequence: TGTGCCTGGAGTGTGAGGGGCCGTGAGACCCAGTACTTC.

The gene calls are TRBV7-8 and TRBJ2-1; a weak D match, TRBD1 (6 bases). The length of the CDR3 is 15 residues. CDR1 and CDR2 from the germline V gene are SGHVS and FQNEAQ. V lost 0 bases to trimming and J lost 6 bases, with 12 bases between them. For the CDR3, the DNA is TGTGCCAGCAGCTTAGCCGGCAGGGGAGCCAATGAGCAGTTCTTC. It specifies CASSLAGRGANEQFF.

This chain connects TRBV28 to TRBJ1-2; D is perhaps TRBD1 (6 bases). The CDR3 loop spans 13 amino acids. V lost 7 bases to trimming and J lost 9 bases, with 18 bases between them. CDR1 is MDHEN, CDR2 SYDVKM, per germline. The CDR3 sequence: CASKLEGEARYTF. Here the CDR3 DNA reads TGTGCCAGCAAGCTCGAGGGGGAGGCTCGCTACACCTTC.

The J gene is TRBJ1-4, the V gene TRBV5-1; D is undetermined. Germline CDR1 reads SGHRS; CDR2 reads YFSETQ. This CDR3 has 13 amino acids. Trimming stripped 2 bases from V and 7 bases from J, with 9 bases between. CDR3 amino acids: CASSLNFPEKLFF. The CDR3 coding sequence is TGCGCCAGCAGCTTAAACTTCCCTGAAAAACTGTTTTTT. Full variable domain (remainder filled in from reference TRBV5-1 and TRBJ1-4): KAGVTQTPRYLIKTRGQQVTLSCSPISGHRSVSWYQQTPGQGLQFLFEYFSETQRNKGNFPGRFSGRQFSNSRSEMNVSTLELGDSALYLCASSLNFPEKLFFGSGTQLSVL.

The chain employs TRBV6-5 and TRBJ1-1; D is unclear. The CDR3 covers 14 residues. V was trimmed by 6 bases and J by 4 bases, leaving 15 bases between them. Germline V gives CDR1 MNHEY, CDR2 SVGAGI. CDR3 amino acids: CASRALPLGTEAFF. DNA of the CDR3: TGTGCCAGCAGGGCCCTCCCCTTGGGCACTGAAGCTTTCTTT.

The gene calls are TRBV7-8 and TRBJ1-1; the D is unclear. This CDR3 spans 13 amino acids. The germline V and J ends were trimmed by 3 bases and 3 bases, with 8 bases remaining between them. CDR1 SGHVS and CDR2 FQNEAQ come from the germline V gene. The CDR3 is CASSLIMDTEAFF. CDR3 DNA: TGTGCCAGCAGCTTGATTATGGACACTGAAGCTTTCTTT.

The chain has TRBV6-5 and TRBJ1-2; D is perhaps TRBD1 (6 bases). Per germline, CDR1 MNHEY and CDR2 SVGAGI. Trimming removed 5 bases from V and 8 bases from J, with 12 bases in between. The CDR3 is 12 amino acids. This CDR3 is CASSLAGVGYTF. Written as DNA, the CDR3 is TGTGCCAGCAGTCTAGCAGGGGTCGGCTACACCTTC.

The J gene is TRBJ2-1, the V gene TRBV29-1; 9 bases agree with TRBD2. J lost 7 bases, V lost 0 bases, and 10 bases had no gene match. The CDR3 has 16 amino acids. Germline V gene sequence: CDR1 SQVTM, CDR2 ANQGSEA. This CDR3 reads CSVEDLTRGGRNEQFF. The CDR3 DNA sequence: TGCAGCGTTGAAGATCTAACGCGGGGGGGCCGGAATGAGCAGTTCTTC.

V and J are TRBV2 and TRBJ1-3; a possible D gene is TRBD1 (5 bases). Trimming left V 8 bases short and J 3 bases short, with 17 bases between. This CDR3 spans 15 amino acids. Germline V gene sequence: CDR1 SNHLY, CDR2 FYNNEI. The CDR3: CASVQSGFFGNTIYF. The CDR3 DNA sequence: TGTGCCAGCGTGCAGTCAGGGTTTTTTGGAAACACCATATATTTT.

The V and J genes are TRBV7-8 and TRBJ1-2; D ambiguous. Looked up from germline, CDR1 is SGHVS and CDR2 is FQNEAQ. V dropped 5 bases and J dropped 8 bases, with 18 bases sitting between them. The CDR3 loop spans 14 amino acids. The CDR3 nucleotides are TGTGCCAGCAGCCCCAGCATGGCCCATAGGGGCTACACCTTC. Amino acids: CASSPSMAHRGYTF.